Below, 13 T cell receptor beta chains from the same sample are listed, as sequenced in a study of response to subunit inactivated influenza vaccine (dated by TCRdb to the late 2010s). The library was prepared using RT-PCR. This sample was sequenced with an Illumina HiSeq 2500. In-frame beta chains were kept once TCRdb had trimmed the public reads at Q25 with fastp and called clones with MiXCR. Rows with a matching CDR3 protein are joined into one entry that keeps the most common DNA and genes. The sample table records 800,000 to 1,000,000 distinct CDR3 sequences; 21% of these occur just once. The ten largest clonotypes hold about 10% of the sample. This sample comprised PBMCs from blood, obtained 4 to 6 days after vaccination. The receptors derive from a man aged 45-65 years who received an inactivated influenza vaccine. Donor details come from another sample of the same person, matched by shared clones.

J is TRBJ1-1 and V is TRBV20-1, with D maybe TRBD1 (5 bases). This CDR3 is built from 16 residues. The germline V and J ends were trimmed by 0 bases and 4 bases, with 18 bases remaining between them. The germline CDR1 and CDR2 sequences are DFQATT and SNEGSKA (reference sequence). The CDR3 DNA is TGCAGTGCTAGAGATCCGTTACGCAGGGAAATCACTGAAGCTTTCTTT. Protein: CSARDPLRREITEAFF.

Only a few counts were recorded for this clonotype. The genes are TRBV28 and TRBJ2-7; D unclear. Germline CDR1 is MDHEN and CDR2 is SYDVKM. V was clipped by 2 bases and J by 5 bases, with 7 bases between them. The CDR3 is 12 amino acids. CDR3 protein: CASSLPPHEQYF. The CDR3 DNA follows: TGTGCCAGCAGTTTACCCCCCCACGAGCAGTACTTC.

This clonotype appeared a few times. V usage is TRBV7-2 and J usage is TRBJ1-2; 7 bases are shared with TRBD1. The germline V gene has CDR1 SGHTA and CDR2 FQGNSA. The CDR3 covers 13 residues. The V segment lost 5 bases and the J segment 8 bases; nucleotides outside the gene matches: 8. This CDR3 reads CASSPGTAEGYTF. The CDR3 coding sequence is TGTGCCAGCAGCCCCGGGACAGCGGAGGGCTACACCTTC.

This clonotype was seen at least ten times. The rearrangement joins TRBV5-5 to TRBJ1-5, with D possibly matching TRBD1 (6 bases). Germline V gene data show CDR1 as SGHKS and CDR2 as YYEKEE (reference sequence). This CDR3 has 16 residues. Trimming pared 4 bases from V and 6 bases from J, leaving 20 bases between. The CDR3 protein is CASSLDRLGPFQPQHF. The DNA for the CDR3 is TGTGCCAGCAGCCTCGACAGGTTGGGTCCGTTTCAGCCCCAGCATTTT.

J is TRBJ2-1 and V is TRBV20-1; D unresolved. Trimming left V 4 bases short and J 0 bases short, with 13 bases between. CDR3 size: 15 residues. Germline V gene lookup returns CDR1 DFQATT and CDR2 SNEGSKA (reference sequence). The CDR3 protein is CSAIQAENSYNEQFF. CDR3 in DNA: TGCAGTGCTATTCAGGCGGAGAACTCCTACAATGAGCAGTTCTTC.

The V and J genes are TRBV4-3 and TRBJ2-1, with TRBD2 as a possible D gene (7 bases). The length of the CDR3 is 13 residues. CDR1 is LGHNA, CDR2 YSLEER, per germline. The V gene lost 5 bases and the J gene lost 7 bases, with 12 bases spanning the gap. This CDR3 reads CASSGGAGNEQFF. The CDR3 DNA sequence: TGCGCCAGCAGCGGGGGGGCCGGTAATGAGCAGTTCTTC.

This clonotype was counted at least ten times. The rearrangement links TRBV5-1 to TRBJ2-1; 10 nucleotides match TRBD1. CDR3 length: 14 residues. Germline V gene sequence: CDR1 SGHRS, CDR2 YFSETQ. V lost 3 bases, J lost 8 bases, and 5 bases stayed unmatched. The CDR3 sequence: CASSWTGGADEQFF. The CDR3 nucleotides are TGCGCCAGCAGCTGGACAGGGGGAGCGGATGAGCAGTTCTTC.

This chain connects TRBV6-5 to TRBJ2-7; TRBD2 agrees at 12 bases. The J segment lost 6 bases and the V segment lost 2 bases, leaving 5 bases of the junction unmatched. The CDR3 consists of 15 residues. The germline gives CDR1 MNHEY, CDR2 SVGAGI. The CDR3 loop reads CASSYEPSGRGEQYF. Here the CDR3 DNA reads TGTGCCAGCAGTTACGAGCCTAGCGGGAGGGGCGAGCAGTACTTC.

DNA for the CDR3: TGTGCCAGGGGACCACTAGCGGGGGGGCCTTCCGTTTCCTACAATGAGCAGTTCTTC. Translated: CARGPLAGGPSVSYNEQFF. V and J are TRBV5-6 and TRBJ2-1; 13 nucleotides match TRBD2. Germline-derived CDR1 and CDR2 are SGHDT and YYEEEE. The CDR3 runs 19 residues. J gave up 1 base and V 8 bases, and 15 bases lay outside the gene matches.

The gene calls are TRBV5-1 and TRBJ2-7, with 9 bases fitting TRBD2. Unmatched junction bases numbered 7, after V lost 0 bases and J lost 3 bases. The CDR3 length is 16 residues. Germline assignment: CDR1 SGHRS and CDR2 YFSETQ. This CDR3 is CASSLGSSGNIYEQYF. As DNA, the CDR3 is TGCGCCAGCAGCTTGGGATCTAGCGGGAATATCTACGAGCAGTACTTC.

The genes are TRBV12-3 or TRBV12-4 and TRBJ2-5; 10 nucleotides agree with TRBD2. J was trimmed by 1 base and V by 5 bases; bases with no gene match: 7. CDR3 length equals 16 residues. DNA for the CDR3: TGTGCCAGCAGTCCTTCAGCGGGGGGGGTCCAAGAGACCCAGTACTTC. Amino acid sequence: CASSPSAGGVQETQYF.

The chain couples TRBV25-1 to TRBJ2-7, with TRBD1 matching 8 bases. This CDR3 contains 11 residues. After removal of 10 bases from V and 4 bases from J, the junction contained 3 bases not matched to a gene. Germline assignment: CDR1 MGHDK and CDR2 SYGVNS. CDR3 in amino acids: CATRTGYEQYF. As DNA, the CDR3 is TGTGCCACCAGGACAGGGTACGAGCAGTACTTC.

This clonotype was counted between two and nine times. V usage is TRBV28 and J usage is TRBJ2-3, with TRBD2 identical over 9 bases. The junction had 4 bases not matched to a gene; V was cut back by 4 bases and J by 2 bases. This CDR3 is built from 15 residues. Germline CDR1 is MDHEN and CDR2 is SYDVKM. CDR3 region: CASSSTSGATDTQYF. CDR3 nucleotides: TGTGCCAGCAGTTCGACTAGCGGAGCCACAGATACGCAGTATTTT.